This T cell receptor beta chain derives from a study of T cell responses to AZD1222 COVID-19 vaccine. Generated by immunoSEQ multiplex PCR, the TCRdb table keeps only in-frame clones and is missing some. The table has 180,000 or so clones, about 91% seen once. The study's findings and limits: Only 5 or 6 people who got AZD1222 tested seropositive at baseline. The peak T cell response came first, and repertoires were sampled only after it. White British donors predominated, females outnumbered males, and clonal diversity was possibly underestimated. Compared with day 0, the breadth and depth of the Spike-specific TCR repertoire rose significantly after two doses of AZD1222.

A few counts support this clone. Antigen unknown. Germline V gene sequence: CDR1 SNHLY, CDR2 FYNNEI. This CDR3 has 15 amino acids. V was clipped by 0 bases and J by 6 bases, with 15 bases between them. Sequenced material: peripheral blood, taken 28 days after the second AZD1222 dose. The chain employs TRBV2 and TRBJ2-7, with a tentative D call TRBD2 (7 bases). This receptor was obtained from an adult who received the AZD1222 COVID-19 vaccine. The CDR3 is CASSEAVGGATEQYF. CDR3 coding DNA: TGTGCCAGCAGTGAAGCGGTGGGGGGGGCGACCGAGCAGTACTTC. Complete variable domain (other parts from reference TRBV2 and TRBJ2-7): EPEVTQTPSHQVTQMGQEVILRCVPISNHLYFYWYRQILGQKVEFLVSFYNNEISEKSEIFDDQFSVERPDGSNFTLKIRSTKLEDSAMYFCASSEAVGGATEQYFGPGTRLTVT.